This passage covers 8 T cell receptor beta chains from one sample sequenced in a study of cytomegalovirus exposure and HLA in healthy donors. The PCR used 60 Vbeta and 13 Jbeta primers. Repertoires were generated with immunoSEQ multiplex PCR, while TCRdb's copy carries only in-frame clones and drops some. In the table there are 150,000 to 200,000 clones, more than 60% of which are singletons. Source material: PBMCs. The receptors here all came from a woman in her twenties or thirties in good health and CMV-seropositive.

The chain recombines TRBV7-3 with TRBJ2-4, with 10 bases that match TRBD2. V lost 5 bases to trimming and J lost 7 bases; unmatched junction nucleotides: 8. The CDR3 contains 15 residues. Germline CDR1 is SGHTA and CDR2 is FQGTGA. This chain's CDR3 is CASSPSGSIGNIQYF. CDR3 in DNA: TGTGCCAGCAGCCCTAGCGGGAGTATTGGGAACATTCAGTACTTC.

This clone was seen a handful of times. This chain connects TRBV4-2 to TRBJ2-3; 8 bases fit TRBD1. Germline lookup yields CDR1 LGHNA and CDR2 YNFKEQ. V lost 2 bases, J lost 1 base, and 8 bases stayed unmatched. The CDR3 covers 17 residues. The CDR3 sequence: CASSQTTGVTGTDTQYF. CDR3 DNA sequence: TGTGCCAGCAGCCAAACGACAGGGGTGACGGGCACAGATACGCAGTATTTT.

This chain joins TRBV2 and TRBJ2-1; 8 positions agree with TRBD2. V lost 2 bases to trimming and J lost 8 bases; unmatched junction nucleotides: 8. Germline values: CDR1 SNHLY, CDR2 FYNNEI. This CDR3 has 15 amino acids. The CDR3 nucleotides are TGTGCCAGCAGTGAACAAGCGGGAGTAATCGATGAGCAGTTCTTC. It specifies CASSEQAGVIDEQFF.

CDR3 in amino acids: CASSYSGRAGNEQFF. The CDR3 DNA reads as TGTGCCAGCAGTTATAGCGGGAGGGCCGGGAATGAGCAGTTCTTC. The rearrangement links TRBV6-6 to TRBJ2-1; 11 bases map to TRBD2. V lost 3 bases, J lost 7 bases, and 5 bases stayed unmatched. From germline, CDR1 is MNHNY and CDR2 SVGAGI (reference sequence). The CDR3 has 15 residues.

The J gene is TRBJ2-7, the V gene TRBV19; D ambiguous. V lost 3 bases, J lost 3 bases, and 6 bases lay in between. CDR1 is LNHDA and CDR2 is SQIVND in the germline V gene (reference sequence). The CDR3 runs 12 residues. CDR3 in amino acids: CASSMYSYEQYF. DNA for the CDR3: TGTGCCAGTAGTATGTACAGCTACGAGCAGTACTTC. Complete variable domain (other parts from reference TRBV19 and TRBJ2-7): DGGITQSPKYLFRKEGQNVTLSCEQNLNHDAMYWYRQDPGQGLRLIYYSQIVNDFQKGDIAEGYSVSREKKESFPLTVTSAQKNPTAFYLCASSMYSYEQYFGPGTRLTVT.

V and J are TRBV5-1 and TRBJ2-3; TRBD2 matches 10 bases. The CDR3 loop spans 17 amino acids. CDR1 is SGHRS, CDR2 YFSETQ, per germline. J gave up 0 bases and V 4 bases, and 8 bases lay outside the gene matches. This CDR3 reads CASSRTLAGQSTDTQYF. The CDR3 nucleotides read TGCGCCAGCAGCCGGACACTAGCGGGACAGAGCACAGATACGCAGTATTTT.

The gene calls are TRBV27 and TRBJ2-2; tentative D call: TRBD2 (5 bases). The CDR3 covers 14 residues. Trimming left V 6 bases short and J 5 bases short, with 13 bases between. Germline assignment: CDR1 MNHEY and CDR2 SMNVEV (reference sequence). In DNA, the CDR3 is TGTGCCAGCAGCCGGCGGGTGGATACCGGGGAGCTGTTTTTT. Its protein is CASSRRVDTGELFF.

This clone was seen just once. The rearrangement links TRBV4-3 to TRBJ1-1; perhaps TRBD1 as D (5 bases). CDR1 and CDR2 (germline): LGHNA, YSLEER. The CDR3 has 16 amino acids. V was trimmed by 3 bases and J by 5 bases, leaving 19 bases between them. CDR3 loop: CASSQRGEGMVTEAFF. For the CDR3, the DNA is TGCGCCAGCAGCCAGCGAGGGGAGGGTATGGTGACTGAAGCTTTCTTT.